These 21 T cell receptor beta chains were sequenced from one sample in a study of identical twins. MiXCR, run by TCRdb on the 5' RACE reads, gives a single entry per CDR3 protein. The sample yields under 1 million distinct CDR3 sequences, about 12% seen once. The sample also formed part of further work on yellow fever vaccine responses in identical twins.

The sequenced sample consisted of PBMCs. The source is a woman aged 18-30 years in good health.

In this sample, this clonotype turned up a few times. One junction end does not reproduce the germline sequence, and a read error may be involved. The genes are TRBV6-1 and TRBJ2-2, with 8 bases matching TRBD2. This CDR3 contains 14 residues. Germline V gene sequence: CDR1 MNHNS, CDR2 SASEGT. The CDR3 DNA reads TGTGCCAGCCTACGTAGCGGGAACGCCGGGGAGCTGTTTTTT. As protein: CASLRSGNAGELFF.

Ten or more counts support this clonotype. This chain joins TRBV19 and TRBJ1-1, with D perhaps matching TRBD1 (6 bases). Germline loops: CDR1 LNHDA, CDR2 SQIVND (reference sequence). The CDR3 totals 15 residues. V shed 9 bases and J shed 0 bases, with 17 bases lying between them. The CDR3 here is CASSLDGGMNTEAFF. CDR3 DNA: TGTGCCAGCAGCTTGGATGGGGGCATGAACACTGAAGCTTTCTTT.

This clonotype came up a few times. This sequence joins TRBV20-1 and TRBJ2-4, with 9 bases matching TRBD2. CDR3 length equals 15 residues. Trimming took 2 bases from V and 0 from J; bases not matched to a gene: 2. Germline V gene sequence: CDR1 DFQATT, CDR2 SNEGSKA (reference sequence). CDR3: CSARLAGLAKNIQYF. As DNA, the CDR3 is TGCAGTGCTAGACTAGCGGGGCTAGCCAAAAACATTCAGTACTTC.

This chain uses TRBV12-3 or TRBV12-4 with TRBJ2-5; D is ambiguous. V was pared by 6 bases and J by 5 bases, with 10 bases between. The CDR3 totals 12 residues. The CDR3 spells CASSRSSETQYF. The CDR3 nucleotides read TGTGCCAGCAGCCGGTCCAGTGAGACCCAGTACTTC.

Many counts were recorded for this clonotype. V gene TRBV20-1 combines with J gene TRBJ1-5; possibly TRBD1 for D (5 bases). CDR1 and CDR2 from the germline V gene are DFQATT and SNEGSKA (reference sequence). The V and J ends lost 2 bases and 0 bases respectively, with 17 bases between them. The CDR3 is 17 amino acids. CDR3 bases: TGCAGTGCTAGAATAAAGGGGCGGAATACTAGCAATCAGCCCCAGCATTTT. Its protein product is CSARIKGRNTSNQPQHF.

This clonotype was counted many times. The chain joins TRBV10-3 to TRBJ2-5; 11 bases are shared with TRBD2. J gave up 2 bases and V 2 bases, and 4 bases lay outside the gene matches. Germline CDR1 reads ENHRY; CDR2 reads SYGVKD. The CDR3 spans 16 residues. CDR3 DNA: TGTGCCATCAGTGAGAACCCTAGCGGGGGGCAAGAGACCCAGTACTTC. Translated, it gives CAISENPSGGQETQYF.

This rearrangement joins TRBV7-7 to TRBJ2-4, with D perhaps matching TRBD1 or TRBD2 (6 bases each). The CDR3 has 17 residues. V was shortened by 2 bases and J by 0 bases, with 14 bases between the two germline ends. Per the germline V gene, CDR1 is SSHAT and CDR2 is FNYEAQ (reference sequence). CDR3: CASSLWGAQVAKNIQYF. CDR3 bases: TGTGCCAGCAGCTTATGGGGGGCCCAGGTAGCCAAAAACATTCAGTACTTC.

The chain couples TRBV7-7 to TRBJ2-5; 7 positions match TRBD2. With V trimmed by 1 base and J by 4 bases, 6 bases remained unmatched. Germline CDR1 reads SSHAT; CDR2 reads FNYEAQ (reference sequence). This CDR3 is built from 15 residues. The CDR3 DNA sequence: TGTGCCAGCAGCTTAGGGGGGGGGAAGGGAGAGACCCAGTACTTC. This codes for CASSLGGGKGETQYF.

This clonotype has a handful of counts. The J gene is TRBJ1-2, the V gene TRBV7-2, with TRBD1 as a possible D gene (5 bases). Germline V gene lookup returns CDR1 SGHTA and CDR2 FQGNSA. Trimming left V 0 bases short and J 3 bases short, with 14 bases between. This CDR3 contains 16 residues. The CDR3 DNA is TGTGCCAGCAGCTTAGCGCTGAGGGGCTGGGACTATGGCTACACCTTC. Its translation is CASSLALRGWDYGYTF.

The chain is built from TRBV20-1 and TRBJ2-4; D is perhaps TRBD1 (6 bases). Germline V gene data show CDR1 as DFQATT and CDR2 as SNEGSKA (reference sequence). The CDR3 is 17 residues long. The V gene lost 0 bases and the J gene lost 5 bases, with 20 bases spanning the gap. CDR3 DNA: TGCAGTGCTAGAGATTTTTCAGGGGCACTGACCGAAAACATTCAGTACTTC. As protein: CSARDFSGALTENIQYF.

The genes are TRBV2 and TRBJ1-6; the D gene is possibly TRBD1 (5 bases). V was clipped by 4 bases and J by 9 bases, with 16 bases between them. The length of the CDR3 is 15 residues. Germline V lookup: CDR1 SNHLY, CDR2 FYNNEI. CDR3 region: CASSAETRGGSPLHF. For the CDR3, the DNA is TGTGCCAGCAGTGCTGAGACTCGGGGGGGTTCACCCCTCCACTTT.

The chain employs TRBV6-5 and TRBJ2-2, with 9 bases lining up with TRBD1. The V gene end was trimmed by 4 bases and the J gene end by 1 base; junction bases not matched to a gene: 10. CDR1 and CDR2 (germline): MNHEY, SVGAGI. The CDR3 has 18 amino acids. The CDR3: CASSLLGQGSRNTGELFF. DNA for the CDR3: TGTGCCAGCAGTTTACTGGGACAGGGTTCGAGGAACACCGGGGAGCTGTTTTTT.

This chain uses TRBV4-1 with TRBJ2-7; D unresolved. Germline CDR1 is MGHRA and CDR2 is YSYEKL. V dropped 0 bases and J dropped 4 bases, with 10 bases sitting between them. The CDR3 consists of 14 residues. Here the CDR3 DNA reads TGCGCCAGCAGCCAAGAGTTGCTGCCGTACGAGCAGTACTTC. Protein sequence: CASSQELLPYEQYF.

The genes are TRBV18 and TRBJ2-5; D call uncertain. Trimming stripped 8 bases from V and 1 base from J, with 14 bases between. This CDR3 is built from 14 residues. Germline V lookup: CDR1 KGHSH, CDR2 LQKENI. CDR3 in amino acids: CASHGSPSQETQYF. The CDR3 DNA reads TGTGCCAGCCATGGAAGCCCCTCCCAAGAGACCCAGTACTTC.

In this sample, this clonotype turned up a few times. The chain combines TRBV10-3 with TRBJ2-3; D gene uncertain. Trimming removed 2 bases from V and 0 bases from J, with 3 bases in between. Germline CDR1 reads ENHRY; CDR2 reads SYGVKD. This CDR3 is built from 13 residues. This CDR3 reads CAISEPSTDTQYF. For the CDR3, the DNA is TGTGCCATCAGTGAGCCTAGCACAGATACGCAGTATTTT.

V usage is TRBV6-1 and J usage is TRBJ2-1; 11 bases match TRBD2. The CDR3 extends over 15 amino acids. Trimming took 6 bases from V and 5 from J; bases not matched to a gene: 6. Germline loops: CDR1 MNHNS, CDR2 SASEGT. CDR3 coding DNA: TGTGCCAGCAGCAGACTAGCGGGGTCGAACAATGAGCAGTTCTTC. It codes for CASSRLAGSNNEQFF.

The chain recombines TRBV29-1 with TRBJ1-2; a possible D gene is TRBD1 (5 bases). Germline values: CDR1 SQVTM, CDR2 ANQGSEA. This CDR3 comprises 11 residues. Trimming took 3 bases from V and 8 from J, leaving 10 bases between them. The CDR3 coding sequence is TGCAGCGTTGATCGGGGGTGGGGCTACACCTTC. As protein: CSVDRGWGYTF.

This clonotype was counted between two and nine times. The CDR3 loop is CASSLVTSATGSGANVLTF. CDR3 in DNA: TGTGCCAGCAGCCTCGTTACCTCAGCGACAGGGTCCGGGGCCAACGTCCTGACTTTC. V gene TRBV3-1 combines with J gene TRBJ2-6, with 7 positions matching TRBD1. The CDR3 sequence is 19 residues long. After removal of 4 bases from V and 4 bases from J, the junction contained 16 bases not matched to a gene. Germline-derived CDR1 and CDR2 are LGHDT and YNNKEL (reference sequence).

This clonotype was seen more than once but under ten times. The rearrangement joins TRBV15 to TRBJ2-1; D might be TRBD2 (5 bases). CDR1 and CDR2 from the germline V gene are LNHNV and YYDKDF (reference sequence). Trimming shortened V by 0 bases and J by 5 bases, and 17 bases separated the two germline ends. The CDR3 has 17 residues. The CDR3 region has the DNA TGTGCCACCAGCAGAGATCTCCGGGTTAGCGAAAACAATGAGCAGTTCTTC. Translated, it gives CATSRDLRVSENNEQFF.

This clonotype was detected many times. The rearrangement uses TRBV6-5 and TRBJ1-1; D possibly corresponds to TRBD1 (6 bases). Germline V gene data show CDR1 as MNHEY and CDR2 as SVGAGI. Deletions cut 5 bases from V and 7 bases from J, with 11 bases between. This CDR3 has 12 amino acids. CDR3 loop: CASSPQGGEAFF. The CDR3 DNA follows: TGTGCCAGCAGTCCACAGGGAGGTGAAGCTTTCTTT.

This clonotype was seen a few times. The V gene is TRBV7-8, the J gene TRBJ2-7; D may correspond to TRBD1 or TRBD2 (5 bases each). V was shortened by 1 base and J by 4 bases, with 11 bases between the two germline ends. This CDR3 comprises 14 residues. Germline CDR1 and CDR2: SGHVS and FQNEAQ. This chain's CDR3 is CASSLGGLAYEQYV. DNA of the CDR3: TGTGCCAGCAGCTTAGGGGGGTTGGCGTACGAGCAGTACGTC.